This T cell receptor beta chain was captured by sequencing in a study of blood T cell repertoires in COVID-19 (dated by TCRdb to the early 2020s). With regard to the full study: The collaborator samples originated in the United States, Italy and Spain and spanned the acute and convalescent phases of COVID-19. Nearly every sample came with metadata listing a de-identified subject ID, COVID-19 status, age in years and sex. The samples were drawn from two sources: the first 160 participants of the ongoing ImmuneRACE study, and fewer than 1,500 subjects contributed by 6 global collaborators. Deeply sampled blood TCRbeta repertoires from subjects exposed to, actively infected with, or recovered from COVID-19 were included in the dataset. Where HLA class I and class II types were available, the types were taken from metadata supplied by the sample provider, not from assay-based typing. The repertoires were released in a freely available public database intended as a resource for research on the immune response to SARS-CoV-2. The material from the prospective study consisted of cDNA or gDNA derived from T cells, B-cell-depleted T cells, or PBMCs.

Taken from cysteine to phenylalanine, the CDR3 has 14 residues. Solely the CDR3 DNA is kept, with 42 bases framed from the first base. At the junction V is shortened by 5 bases and J by 4 bases; bases outside the gene matches: 6. CDR1 SEHNR and CDR2 FQNEAQ were looked up in the germline V gene (reference sequence). Remarks on this clone: This clone's antigen is unknown. One base away there is no much larger clone; base qualities are not given.

Overall study results and their limits: How much clinical and demographic metadata was included differed by source and by participant, and the metadata was provided uncurated.

Each collaborating institution followed its own protocols to collect whole blood in K2EDTA tubes. For TCRbeta analysis, collaborators shipped samples as frozen whole blood, isolated PBMCs, or DNA extracted from either of those sample types. TCRbeta CDR3 regions were amplified from genomic DNA using the immunoSEQ Assay, a bias-controlled multiplex PCR. In the paper's pipeline: Within the assay, amplification of reference gene primers was used to estimate how many nucleated cells each sample contained. To quantify the absolute abundance of each unique TCRbeta CDR3 rearrangement, sequence reads were collapsed and filtered. For each sample, productive Simpson clonality was calculated as the square root of Simpson's diversity index across productive rearrangements. In its TCRdb copy, this immuneACCESS table keeps in-frame sequences only and misses some clones. Where compared with another copy, unresolved V genes explain less than half of these, and the others have no known cause. The V and J calls and clone size were taken over from that table, and D and trimming were inferred from the DNA. The sample contains approximately 92,000 clones, about 86% of them found a single time. The ten largest clones add up to roughly 4% of the sample.

This clonotype was sampled from a man aged 55 to 70 with acute or convalescent COVID-19. Sample: peripheral blood. The chain is encoded by TRBV7-9 joined to TRBJ1-2; 8 of the junction bases match TRBD1. The encoded CDR3 is CASSPPTGGYGYTF. The DNA is as follows: TGTGCCAGCAGCCCTCCTACAGGGGGCTATGGCTACACCTTC.